This paragraph covers one T cell receptor (beta chain) sequence. Its antigen is still unknown. The data are from a study of T cells in Graves' hyperthyroidism and ophthalmopathy. General study points: Blood samples included most of the expanded thyroid clonotypes exceeding 0.001.

Trimming left V 4 bases short and J 4 bases short, with 6 bases between. The CDR3 runs to 11 residues. Looked up from germline, CDR1 is SQVTM and CDR2 is ANQGSEA. Researchers took RNA transcripts and amplified the TCR beta CDR3 regions from them. First-round RT-PCR targeting the TCR CDR3 was performed with the HTBI primer set. Each CDR3 protein gets one entry after TCRdb re-called the multiplex PCR reads with MiXCR. Among approximately 100,000 distinct CDR3 sequences listed, around 50% were seen once. The J gene is TRBJ2-3, the V gene TRBV29-1; D remains ambiguous. The clonotype comes from a man aged 35-49 years with Graves' hyperthyroidism. Sequencing was performed on blood. CDR3 in DNA: TGCAGCGTTGTTTCCTCAGATACGCAGTATTTT. Its protein is CSVVSSDTQYF.